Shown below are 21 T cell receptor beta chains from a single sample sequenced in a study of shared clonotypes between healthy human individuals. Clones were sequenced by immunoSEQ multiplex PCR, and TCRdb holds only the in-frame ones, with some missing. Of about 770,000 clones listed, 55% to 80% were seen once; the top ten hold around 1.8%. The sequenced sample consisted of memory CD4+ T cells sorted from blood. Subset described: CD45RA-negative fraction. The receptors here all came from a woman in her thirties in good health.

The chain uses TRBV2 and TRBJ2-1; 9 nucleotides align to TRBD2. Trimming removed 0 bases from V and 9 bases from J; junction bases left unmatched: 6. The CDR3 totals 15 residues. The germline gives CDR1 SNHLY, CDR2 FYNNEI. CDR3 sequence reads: CASSEAGTSISEQFF. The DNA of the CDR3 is TGTGCCAGCAGTGAAGCCGGGACTAGCATTAGTGAGCAGTTCTTC.

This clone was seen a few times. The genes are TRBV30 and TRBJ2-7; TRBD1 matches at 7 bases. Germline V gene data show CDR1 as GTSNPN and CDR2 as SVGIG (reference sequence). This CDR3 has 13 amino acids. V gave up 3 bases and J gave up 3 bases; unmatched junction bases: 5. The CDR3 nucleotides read TGTGCCTGGAGAGGGGGCTCCCACTACGAGCAGTACTTC. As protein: CAWRGGSHYEQYF.

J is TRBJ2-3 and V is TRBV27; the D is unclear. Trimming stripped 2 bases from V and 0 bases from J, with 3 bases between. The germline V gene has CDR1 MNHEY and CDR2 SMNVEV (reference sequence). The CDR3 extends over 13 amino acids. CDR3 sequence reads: CASSLISTDTQYF. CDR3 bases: TGTGCCAGCAGTTTAATTAGCACAGATACGCAGTATTTT.

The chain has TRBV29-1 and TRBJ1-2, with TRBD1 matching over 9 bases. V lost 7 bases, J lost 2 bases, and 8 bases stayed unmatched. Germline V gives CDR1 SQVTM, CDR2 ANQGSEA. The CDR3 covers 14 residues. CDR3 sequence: CSAQRGTGNYGYTF. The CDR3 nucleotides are TGCAGCGCCCAACGGGGGACAGGGAACTATGGCTACACCTTC.

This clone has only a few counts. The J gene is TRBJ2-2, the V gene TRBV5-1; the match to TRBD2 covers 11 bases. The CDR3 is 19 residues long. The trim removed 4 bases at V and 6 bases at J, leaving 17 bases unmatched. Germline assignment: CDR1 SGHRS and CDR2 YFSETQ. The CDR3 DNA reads TGCGCCAGCAGCCCTGGTAGAAATAGCGGGAGGGCCCCCGCCGGGGAGCTGTTTTTT. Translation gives CASSPGRNSGRAPAGELFF.

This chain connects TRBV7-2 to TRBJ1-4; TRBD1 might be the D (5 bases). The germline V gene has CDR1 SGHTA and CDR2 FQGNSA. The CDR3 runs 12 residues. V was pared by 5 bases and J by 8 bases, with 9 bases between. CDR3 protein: CASSPDREKLFF. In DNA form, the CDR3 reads TGTGCCAGCAGCCCAGACAGAGAAAAACTGTTTTTT. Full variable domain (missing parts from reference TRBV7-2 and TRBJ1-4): GAGVSQSPSNKVTEKGKDVELRCDPISGHTALYWYRQSLGQGLEFLIYFQGNSAPDKSGLPSDRFSAERTGGSVSTLTIQRTQQEDSAVYLCASSPDREKLFFGSGTQLSVL.

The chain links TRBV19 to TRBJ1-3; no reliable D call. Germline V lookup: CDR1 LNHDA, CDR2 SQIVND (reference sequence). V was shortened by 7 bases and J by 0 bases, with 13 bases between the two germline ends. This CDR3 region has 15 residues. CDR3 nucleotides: TGTGCCAGTAACCAGGACCCATCCTCTGGAAACACCATATATTTT. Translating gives CASNQDPSSGNTIYF.

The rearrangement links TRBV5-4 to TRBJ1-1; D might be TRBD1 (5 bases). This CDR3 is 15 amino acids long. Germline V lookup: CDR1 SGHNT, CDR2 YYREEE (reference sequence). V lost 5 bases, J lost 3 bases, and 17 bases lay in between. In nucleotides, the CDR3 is TGTGCCAGCAGATCGTATTCCGGGGGGGACACTGAAGCTTTCTTT. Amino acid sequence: CASRSYSGGDTEAFF.

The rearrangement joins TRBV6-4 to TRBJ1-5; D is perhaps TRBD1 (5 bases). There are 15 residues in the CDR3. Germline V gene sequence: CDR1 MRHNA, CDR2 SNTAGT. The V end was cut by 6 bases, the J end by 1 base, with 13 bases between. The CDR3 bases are TGTGCCAGCAGGGCTTGGCAGGGCAGCAATCAGCCCCAGCATTTT. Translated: CASRAWQGSNQPQHF.

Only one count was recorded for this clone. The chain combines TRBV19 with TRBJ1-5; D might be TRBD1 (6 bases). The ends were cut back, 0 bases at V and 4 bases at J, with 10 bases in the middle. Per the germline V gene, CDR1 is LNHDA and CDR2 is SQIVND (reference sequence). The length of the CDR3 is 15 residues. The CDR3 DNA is TGTGCCAGTAGTATAGATGGACAGCCTAATCAGCCCCAGCATTTT. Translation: CASSIDGQPNQPQHF.

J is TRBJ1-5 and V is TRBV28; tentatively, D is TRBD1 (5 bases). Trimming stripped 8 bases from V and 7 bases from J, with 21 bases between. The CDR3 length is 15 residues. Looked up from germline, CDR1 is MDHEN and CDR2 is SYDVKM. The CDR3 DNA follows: TGTGCCAGCGGCCCGACAAAGGGGCGAGGGCAGCCCCAGCATTTT. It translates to CASGPTKGRGQPQHF.

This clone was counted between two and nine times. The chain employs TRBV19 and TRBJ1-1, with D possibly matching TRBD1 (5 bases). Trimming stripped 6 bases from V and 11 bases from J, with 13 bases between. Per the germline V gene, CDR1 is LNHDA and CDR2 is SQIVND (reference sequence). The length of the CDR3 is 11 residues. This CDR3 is CASRYMEGAFF. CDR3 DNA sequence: TGTGCCAGTAGGTACATGGAGGGGGCTTTCTTT. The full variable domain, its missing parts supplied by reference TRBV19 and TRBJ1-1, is DGGITQSPKYLFRKEGQNVTLSCEQNLNHDAMYWYRQDPGQGLRLIYYSQIVNDFQKGDIAEGYSVSREKKESFPLTVTSAQKNPTAFYLCASRYMEGAFFGQGTRLTVV.

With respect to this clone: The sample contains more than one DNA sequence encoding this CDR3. The CDR3 loop reads CASSLALAGGEQFF. The CDR3 coding sequence is TGCGCCAGCAGCTTGGCCCTAGCGGGAGGTGAGCAGTTCTTC. This chain links TRBV5-1 with TRBJ2-1; 11 bases agree with TRBD2. CDR1 is SGHRS, CDR2 YFSETQ, per germline. V gave up 0 bases and J gave up 9 bases; unmatched junction bases: 2. The length of the CDR3 is 14 residues.

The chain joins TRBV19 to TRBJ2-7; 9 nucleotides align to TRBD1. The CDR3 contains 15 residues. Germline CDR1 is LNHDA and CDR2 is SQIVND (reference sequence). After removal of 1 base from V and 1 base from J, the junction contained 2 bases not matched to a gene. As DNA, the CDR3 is TGTGCCAGTAGTATAGGCGGGACAGGGTCCTACGAGCAGTACTTC. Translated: CASSIGGTGSYEQYF. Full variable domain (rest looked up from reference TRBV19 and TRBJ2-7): DGGITQSPKYLFRKEGQNVTLSCEQNLNHDAMYWYRQDPGQGLRLIYYSQIVNDFQKGDIAEGYSVSREKKESFPLTVTSAQKNPTAFYLCASSIGGTGSYEQYFGPGTRLTVT.

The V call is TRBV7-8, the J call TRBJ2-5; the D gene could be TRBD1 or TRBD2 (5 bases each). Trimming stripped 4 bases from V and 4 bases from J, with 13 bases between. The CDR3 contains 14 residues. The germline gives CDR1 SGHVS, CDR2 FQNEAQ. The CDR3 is CASSSGTISETQYF. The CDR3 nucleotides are TGTGCCAGCAGCTCAGGGACCATTTCAGAGACCCAGTACTTC.

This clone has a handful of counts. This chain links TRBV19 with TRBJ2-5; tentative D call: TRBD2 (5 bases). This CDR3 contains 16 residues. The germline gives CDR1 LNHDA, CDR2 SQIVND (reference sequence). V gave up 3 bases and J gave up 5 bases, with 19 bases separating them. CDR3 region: CASSIGSAGLGETQYF. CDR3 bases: TGTGCCAGTAGTATTGGGTCGGCGGGTCTAGGGGAGACCCAGTACTTC.

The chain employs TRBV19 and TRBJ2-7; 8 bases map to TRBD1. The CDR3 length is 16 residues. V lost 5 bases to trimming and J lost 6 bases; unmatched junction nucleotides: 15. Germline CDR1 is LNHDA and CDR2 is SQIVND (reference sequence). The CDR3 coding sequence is TGTGCCAGTAGTGCCCTCACAGGGGGTCGGAGGAGCGAGCAGTACTTC. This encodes CASSALTGGRRSEQYF.

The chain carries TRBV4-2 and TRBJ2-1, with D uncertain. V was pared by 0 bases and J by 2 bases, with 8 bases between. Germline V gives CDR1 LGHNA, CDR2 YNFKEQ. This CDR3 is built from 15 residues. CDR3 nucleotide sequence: TGTGCCAGCAGCCAAGATTGGGGAACCTACAATGAGCAGTTCTTC. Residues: CASSQDWGTYNEQFF.

In DNA, the CDR3 is TGTGCCAGCAGTTTACAGGGACTTAAAGAGACCCAGTACTTC. It codes for CASSLQGLKETQYF. The chain carries TRBV28 and TRBJ2-5, with D maybe TRBD2 (6 bases). CDR1 and CDR2 from the germline V gene are MDHEN and SYDVKM. V was cut by 2 bases and J by 3 bases, with 10 bases left in between. This CDR3 comprises 14 residues.

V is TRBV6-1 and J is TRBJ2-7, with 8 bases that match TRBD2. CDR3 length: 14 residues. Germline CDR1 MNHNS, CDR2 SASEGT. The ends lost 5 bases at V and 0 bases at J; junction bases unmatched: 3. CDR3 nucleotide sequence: TGTGCCAGCAGTCGTAGCGGGACCTCCTACGAGCAGTACTTC. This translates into CASSRSGTSYEQYF.

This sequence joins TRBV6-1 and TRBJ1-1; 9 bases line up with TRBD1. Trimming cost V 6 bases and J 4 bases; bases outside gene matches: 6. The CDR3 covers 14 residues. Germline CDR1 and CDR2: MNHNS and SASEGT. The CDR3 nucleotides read TGTGCCAGCAGGAAACAGGGGGCGGGCACTGAAGCTTTCTTT. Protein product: CASRKQGAGTEAFF.